These 11 T cell receptor beta chains share one sample of origin, sequenced in a study of CD8+ T cells in alopecia areata. TCR sequencing used cDNA made by reverse transcription of extracted RNA. Clones were read by immunoSEQ multiplex PCR, and TCRdb kept only the in-frame ones, dropping some. The sample shows about 150,000 clones, 50% to 65% of them seen only once. The sample in question was CD8+ T cells sorted from blood, obtained at week 0. These receptors were collected from a human donor with alopecia areata.

This chain connects TRBV7-2 to TRBJ2-3; perhaps TRBD1 as D (5 bases). The length of the CDR3 is 14 residues. CDR1 and CDR2 (germline): SGHTA, FQGNSA. The V and J ends lost 5 bases and 2 bases respectively, with 11 bases between them. CDR3 in DNA: TGTGCCAGCAGCGGCAGGGTGATCACAGATACGCAGTATTTT. It is translated as CASSGRVITDTQYF.

The rearrangement links TRBV29-1 to TRBJ2-7; weak D call: TRBD2 (5 bases). The V and J ends lost 5 bases and 5 bases respectively, with 13 bases between them. The CDR3 is 12 residues long. The germline V gene has CDR1 SQVTM and CDR2 ANQGSEA. CDR3 DNA: TGCAGCGTTTTCGAGGGAGTGGACGAGCAGTACTTC. Its protein is CSVFEGVDEQYF.

The CDR3 DNA reads as TGTGCCAGCATCCATCGGGGACTAGCGGACAATGAGCAGTTCTTC. This sequence encodes CASIHRGLADNEQFF. The rearrangement joins TRBV6-6 to TRBJ2-1, with 11 bases fitting TRBD2. Germline values: CDR1 MNHNY, CDR2 SVGAGI (reference sequence). The CDR3 is 15 amino acids. V lost 7 bases to trimming and J lost 5 bases; unmatched junction nucleotides: 7.

This clone was observed a handful of times. The CDR3 sequence: CASSPRVAGGELFF. The CDR3 bases are TGTGCCAGTAGTCCCCGGGTAGCGGGGGGGGAGCTGTTTTTT. This sequence joins TRBV19 and TRBJ2-2; TRBD2 matches at 8 bases. Trimming removed 5 bases from V and 8 bases from J; junction bases left unmatched: 7. Germline assignment: CDR1 LNHDA and CDR2 SQIVND (reference sequence). The CDR3 sequence is 14 residues long. Filled out from reference TRBV19 and TRBJ2-2, the complete variable domain reads DGGITQSPKYLFRKEGQNVTLSCEQNLNHDAMYWYRQDPGQGLRLIYYSQIVNDFQKGDIAEGYSVSREKKESFPLTVTSAQKNPTAFYLCASSPRVAGGELFFGEGSRLTVL.

V and J are TRBV7-6 and TRBJ2-3; D not resolved. CDR1 SGHVS and CDR2 FNYEAQ come from the germline V gene. The CDR3 sequence is 15 residues long. V was clipped by 4 bases and J by 0 bases, with 11 bases between them. The CDR3 spells CASSSEADSTDTQYF. DNA of the CDR3: TGTGCCAGCAGCTCAGAAGCAGACAGCACAGATACGCAGTATTTT.

The V call is TRBV30, the J call TRBJ1-2, with D maybe TRBD1 (5 bases). Between the trimmed V and J ends, which lost 2 bases and 11 bases, there was a span of 24 bases. Germline V gene sequence: CDR1 GTSNPN, CDR2 SVGIG (reference sequence). There are 15 residues in the CDR3. CDR3 protein: CAWSNLVRPKRGYTF. The CDR3 DNA is TGTGCCTGGAGTAACTTAGTACGGCCGAAAAGGGGTTACACCTTC.

Here the CDR3 DNA reads TGCAGCGTTTTTATCAGGGGCGAGAACACTGAAGCTTTCTTT. Its protein product is CSVFIRGENTEAFF. The chain employs TRBV29-1 and TRBJ1-1; D is possibly TRBD1 (6 bases). The CDR3 spans 14 residues. V shed 5 bases and J shed 1 base, with 14 bases lying between them. Germline CDR1 SQVTM, CDR2 ANQGSEA.

Worth noting for this clone: Distinct nucleotide sequences in the sample also encode this CDR3. The chain joins TRBV4-3 to TRBJ1-6, with a tentative D call TRBD1 (6 bases). Germline V gene data show CDR1 as LGHNA and CDR2 as YSLEER. The CDR3 has 13 amino acids. V lost 0 bases to trimming and J lost 9 bases, with 6 bases between them. CDR3 sequence: CASSQDRGSPLHF. The CDR3 region has the DNA TGCGCCAGCAGCCAAGACAGGGGTTCACCCCTCCACTTT.

The chain couples TRBV27 to TRBJ1-1; D gene uncertain. With 0 bases removed from V and 9 bases from J, the gap between germline ends came to 11 bases. The CDR3 is 13 residues long. The germline V gene has CDR1 MNHEY and CDR2 SMNVEV (reference sequence). CDR3 sequence reads: CASSLSGGKKAFF. DNA for the CDR3: TGTGCCAGCAGTTTATCGGGAGGGAAGAAAGCTTTCTTT.

The rearrangement uses TRBV2 and TRBJ2-7; D not resolved. This CDR3 is built from 11 residues. Germline V lookup: CDR1 SNHLY, CDR2 FYNNEI. Trimming removed 7 bases at V and 0 bases at J, with 4 bases between. The CDR3 DNA follows: TGTGCCAGCACACTCTCCTACGAGCAGTACTTC. Encoded protein: CASTLSYEQYF.

V and J are TRBV15 and TRBJ2-7; D possibly corresponds to TRBD1 (6 bases). With 1 base removed from V and 3 bases from J, the gap between germline ends came to 10 bases. CDR3 length: 14 residues. Germline CDR1 reads LNHNV; CDR2 reads YYDKDF (reference sequence). CDR3 bases: TGTGCCACCAGCAGAGGTCAACAGGGCTACGAGCAGTACTTC. Translation gives CATSRGQQGYEQYF.